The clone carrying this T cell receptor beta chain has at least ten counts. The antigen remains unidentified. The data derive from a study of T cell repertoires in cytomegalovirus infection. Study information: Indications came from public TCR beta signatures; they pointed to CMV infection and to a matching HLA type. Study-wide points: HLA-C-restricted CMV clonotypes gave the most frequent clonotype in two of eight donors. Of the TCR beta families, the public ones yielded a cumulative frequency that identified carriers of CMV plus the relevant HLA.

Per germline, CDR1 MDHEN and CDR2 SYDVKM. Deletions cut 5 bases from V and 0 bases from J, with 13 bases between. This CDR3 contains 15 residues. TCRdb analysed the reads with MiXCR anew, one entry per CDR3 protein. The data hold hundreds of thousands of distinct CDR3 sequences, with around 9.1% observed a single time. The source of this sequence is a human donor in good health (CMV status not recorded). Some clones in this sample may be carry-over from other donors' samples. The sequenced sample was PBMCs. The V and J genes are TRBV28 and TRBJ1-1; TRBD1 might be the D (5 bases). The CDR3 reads CASSEGRTMNTEAFF. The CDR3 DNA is TGTGCCAGCAGTGAGGGGAGGACAATGAACACTGAAGCTTTCTTT.